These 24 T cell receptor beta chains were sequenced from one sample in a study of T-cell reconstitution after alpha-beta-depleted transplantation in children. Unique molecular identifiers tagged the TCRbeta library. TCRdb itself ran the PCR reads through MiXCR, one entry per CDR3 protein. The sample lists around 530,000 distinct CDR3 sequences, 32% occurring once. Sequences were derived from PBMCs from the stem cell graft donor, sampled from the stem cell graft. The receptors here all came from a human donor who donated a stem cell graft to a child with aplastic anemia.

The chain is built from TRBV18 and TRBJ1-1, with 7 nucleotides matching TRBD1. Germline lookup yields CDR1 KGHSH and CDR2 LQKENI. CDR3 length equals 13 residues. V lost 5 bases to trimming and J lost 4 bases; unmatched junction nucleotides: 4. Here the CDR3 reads CASSEQGFTEAFF. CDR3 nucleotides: TGTGCCAGCTCAGAACAGGGGTTCACTGAAGCTTTCTTT.

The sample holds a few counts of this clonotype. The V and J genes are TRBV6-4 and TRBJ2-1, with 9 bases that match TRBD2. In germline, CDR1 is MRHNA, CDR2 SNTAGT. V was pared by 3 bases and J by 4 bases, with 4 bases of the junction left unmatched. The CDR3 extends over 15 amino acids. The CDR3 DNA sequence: TGTGCCAGCAGTGAGGAGCTAGCGGGGTACAATGAGCAGTTCTTC. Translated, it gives CASSEELAGYNEQFF.

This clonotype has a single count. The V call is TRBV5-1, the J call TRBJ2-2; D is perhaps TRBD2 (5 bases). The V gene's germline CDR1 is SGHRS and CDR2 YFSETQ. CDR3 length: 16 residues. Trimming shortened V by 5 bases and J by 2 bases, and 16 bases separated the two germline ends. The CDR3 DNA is TGCGCCAGCAGTTACCTAGTCGGGGAAAACACCGGGGAGCTGTTTTTT. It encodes CASSYLVGENTGELFF.

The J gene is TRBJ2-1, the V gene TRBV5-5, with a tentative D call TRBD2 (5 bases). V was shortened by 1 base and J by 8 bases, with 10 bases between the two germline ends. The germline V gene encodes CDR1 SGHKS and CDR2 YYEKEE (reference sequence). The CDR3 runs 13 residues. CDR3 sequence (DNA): TGTGCCAGCAGCTTGTGGGAGCGACATGAGCAGTTCTTC. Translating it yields CASSLWERHEQFF.

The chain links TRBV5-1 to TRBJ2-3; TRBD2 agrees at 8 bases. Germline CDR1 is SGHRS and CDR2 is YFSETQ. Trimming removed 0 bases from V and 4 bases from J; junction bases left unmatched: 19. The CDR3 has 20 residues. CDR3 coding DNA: TGCGCCAGCAGCTTGGAACCCAACCAGGGAGCGGGAGAACGCTCAGATACGCAGTATTTT. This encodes CASSLEPNQGAGERSDTQYF.

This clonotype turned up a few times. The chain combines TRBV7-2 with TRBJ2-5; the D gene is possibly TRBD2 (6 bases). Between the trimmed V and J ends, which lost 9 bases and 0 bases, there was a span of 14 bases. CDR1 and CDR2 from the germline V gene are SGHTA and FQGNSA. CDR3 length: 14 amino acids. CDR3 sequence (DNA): TGTGCCAGTGGAGGGGCGGTGTACCAAGAGACCCAGTACTTC. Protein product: CASGGAVYQETQYF.

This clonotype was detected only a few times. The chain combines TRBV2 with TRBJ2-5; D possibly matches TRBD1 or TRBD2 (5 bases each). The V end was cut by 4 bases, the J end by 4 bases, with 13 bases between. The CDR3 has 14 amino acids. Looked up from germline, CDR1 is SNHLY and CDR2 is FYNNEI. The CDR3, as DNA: TGTGCCAGCAGTGTTGGGGCGGGCGGAGAGACCCAGTACTTC. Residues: CASSVGAGGETQYF.

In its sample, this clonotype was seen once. The chain's CDR3 is CASSEAMAGTYNEQFF. CDR3 nucleotide sequence: TGTGCCAGCAGTGAAGCTATGGCGGGAACATACAATGAGCAGTTCTTC. This chain connects TRBV6-1 to TRBJ2-1; TRBD2 is a possible D gene (6 bases). The germline V and J ends were trimmed by 0 bases and 4 bases, with 13 bases remaining between them. This CDR3 is 16 amino acids long. The germline CDR1 and CDR2 sequences are MNHNS and SASEGT.

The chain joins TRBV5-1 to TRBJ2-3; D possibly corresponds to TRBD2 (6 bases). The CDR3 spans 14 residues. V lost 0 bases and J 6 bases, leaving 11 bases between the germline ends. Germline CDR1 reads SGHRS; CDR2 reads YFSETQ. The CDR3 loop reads CASSLAVRGDTQYF. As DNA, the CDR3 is TGCGCCAGCAGCTTGGCGGTTCGGGGGGATACGCAGTATTTT.

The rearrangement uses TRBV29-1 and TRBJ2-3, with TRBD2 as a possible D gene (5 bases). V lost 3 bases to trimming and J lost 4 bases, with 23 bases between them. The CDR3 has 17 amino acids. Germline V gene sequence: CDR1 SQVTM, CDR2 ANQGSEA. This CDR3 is CSVDRYLLAYGADTQYF. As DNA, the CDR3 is TGCAGCGTTGACCGTTACCTCCTAGCTTACGGGGCAGATACGCAGTATTTT.

The CDR3: CASSFTESTDTQYF. In DNA form, the CDR3 reads TGTGCCAGCAGCTTCACGGAAAGCACAGATACGCAGTATTTT. The rearrangement uses TRBV7-2 and TRBJ2-3; D not certain. Germline CDR1 SGHTA, CDR2 FQGNSA. V shed 3 bases and J shed 0 bases, with 7 bases lying between them. The CDR3 totals 14 residues.

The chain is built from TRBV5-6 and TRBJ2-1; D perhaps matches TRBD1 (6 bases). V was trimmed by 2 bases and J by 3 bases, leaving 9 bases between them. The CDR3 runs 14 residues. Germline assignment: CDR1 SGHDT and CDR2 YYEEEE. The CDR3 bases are TGTGCCAGCAGCTTCGGCAGGGGCTACAATGAGCAGTTCTTC. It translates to CASSFGRGYNEQFF.

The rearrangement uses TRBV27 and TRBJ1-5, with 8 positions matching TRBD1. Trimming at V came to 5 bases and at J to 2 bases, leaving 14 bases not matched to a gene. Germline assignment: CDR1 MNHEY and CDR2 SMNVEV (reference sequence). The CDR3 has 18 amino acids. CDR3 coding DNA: TGTGCCAGCAGTGCGATTTCCCCAGGGGGCGTTGGCAATCAGCCCCAGCATTTT. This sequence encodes CASSAISPGGVGNQPQHF.

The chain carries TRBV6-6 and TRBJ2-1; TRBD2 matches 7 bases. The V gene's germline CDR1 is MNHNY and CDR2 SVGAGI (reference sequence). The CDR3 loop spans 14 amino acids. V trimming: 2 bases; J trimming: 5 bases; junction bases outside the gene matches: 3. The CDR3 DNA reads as TGTGCCAGCAGTTACCGGGGGGTTCACAATGAGCAGTTCTTC. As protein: CASSYRGVHNEQFF.

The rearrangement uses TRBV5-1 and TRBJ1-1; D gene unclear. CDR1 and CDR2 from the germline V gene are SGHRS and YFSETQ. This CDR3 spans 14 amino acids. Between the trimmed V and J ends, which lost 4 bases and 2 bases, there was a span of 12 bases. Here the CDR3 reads CASSPTDLNTEAFF. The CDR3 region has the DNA TGCGCCAGCAGCCCAACGGACCTAAACACTGAAGCTTTCTTT.

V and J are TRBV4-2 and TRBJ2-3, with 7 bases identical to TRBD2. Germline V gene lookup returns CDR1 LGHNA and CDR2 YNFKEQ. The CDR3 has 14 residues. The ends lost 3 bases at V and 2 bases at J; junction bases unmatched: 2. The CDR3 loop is CASSHSGPTDTQYF. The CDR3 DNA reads TGTGCCAGCAGCCATAGCGGGCCCACAGATACGCAGTATTTT.

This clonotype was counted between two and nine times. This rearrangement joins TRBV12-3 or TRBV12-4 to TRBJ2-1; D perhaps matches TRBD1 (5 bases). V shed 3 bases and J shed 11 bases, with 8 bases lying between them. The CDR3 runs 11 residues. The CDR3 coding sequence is TGTGCCAGCAGTTTCGACAGTAAGCAGTTCTTC. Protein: CASSFDSKQFF.

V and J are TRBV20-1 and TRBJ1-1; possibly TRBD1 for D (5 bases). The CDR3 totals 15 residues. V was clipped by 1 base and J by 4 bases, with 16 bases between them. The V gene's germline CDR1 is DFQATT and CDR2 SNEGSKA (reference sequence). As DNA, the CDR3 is TGCAGTGCTAGAGGGGGGGAGGGGTCGAGCACTGAAGCTTTCTTT. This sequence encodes CSARGGEGSSTEAFF.

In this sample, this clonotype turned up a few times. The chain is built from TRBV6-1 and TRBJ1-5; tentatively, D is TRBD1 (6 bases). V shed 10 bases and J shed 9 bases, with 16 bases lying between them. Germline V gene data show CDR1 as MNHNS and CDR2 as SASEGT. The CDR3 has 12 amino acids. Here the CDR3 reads CAIATGVLPQHF. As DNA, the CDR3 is TGTGCCATCGCGACAGGCGTGCTGCCCCAGCATTTT.

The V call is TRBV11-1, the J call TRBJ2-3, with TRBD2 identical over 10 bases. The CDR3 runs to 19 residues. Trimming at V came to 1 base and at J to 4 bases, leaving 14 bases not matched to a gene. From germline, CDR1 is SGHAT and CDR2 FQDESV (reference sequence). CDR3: CASSLDFGGVAGGPDTQYF. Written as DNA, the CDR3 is TGTGCCAGCAGCTTAGATTTCGGTGGAGTAGCGGGAGGTCCAGATACGCAGTATTTT.

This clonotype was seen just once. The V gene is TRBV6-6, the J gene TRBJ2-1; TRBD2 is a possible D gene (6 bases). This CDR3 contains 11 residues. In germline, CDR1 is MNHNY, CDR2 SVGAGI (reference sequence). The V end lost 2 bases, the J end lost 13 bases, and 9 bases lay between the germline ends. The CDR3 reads CASSYGDFQFF. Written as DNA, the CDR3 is TGTGCCAGCAGTTACGGGGACTTCCAGTTCTTC.

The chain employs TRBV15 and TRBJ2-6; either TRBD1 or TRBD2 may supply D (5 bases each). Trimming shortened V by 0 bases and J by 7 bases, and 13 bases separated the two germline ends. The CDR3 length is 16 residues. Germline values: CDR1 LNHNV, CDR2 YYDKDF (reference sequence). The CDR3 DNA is TGTGCCACCAGCAGAGATGGGGGTGGAGGAGCCAACGTCCTGACTTTC. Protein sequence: CATSRDGGGGANVLTF.

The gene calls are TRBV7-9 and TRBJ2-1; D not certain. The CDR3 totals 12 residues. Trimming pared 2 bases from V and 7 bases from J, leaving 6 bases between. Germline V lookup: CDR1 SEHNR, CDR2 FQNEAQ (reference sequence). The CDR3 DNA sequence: TGTGCCAGCAGCTTAAGGCGGAATGAGCAGTTCTTC. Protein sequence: CASSLRRNEQFF.

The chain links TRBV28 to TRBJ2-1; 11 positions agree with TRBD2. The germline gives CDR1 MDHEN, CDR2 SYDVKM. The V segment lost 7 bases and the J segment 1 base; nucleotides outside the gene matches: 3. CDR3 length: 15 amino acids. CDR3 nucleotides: TGTGCCAGCATAGCGGGAGGGCCTTCCTACAATGAGCAGTTCTTC. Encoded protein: CASIAGGPSYNEQFF.